This T cell receptor (beta chain) was identified during a study of cytomegalovirus exposure and HLA in healthy donors. Study information: Drawn from HLA-typed donors, about 85 million unique TCRs were held in an early data release. Study conclusions and caveats: Reports described diagnosis of cytomegalovirus status by the classifier as highly specific and sensitive. After further analysis at a later stage, some 15,000 TCR beta sequences were associated with HLA alleles at 0.05 false discovery rate.

V trimming: 6 bases; J trimming: 3 bases; junction bases outside the gene matches: 1. Germline-derived CDR1 and CDR2 are ENHRY and SYGVKD. The CDR3 totals 15 residues. As regards this clone: Its antigen remains unknown.

The PCR had 60 Vbeta and 13 Jbeta primers. In the authors' workflow: Later analysis identified 65 million to 80 million unique TCR beta chains, 9 million to 12 million shared. TCRdb's table, derived via immunoSEQ multiplex PCR, lists solely in-frame clones and lacks some. For V, J and clone size, that table is used; D and trimming come from the DNA. Of about 100,000 clones listed, 76% are singletons. This clonotype was obtained from a man aged 40-55 years in good health and CMV-seronegative. V is TRBV10-3 and J is TRBJ2-1; 14 bases align to TRBD2. Material: PBMCs. The CDR3 region is CAISGTSGGYNEQFF. CDR3 in DNA: TGTGCCATCAGCGGGACTAGCGGGGGCTACAATGAGCAGTTCTTC.